This TCR beta chain was identified during a study of regulatory T cells in long-lasting Graves disease. Findings of the study overall: Compared with new cases, persistent Graves' patients showed reduced TCR diversity. Having few samples may have compromised the accuracy.

Investigators prepared the TCR beta libraries by applying iRepertoire HTBI primers and Arm-PCR of CDR3 regions. TCRdb analysed the multiplex PCR reads with MiXCR anew, one entry per CDR3 protein. The sample yields more than 300,000 distinct CDR3 sequences, around 16% seen once. Documented time point: newly diagnosed GD, antithyroid drugs for less than 3 months. Generation of the TCR library employed RNA extracted from PBMCs. CDR1 is MNHEY and CDR2 is SMNVEV in the germline V gene (reference sequence). The CDR3 sequence is 13 residues long. V shed 1 base and J shed 7 bases, with 11 bases lying between them. This clonotype was observed at least ten times. Antigen unknown. A further study also used this sample, focusing on T cells in Graves' hyperthyroidism and ophthalmopathy. That source adds: Most clonotypes that expanded in the thyroid above 0.001 also showed up in blood.

This sequence originates from a woman between 18 and 30 years old with Graves disease. V and J are TRBV27 and TRBJ2-7; D is possibly TRBD1 (5 bases). Sequencing was performed on peripheral blood mononuclear cells (PBMCs), taken at new diagnosis, from a patient treated with antithyroid drugs. CDR3 nucleotide sequence: TGTGCCAGCAGTTTATGGACAAACAGGGAGCAGTACTTC. Protein: CASSLWTNREQYF.